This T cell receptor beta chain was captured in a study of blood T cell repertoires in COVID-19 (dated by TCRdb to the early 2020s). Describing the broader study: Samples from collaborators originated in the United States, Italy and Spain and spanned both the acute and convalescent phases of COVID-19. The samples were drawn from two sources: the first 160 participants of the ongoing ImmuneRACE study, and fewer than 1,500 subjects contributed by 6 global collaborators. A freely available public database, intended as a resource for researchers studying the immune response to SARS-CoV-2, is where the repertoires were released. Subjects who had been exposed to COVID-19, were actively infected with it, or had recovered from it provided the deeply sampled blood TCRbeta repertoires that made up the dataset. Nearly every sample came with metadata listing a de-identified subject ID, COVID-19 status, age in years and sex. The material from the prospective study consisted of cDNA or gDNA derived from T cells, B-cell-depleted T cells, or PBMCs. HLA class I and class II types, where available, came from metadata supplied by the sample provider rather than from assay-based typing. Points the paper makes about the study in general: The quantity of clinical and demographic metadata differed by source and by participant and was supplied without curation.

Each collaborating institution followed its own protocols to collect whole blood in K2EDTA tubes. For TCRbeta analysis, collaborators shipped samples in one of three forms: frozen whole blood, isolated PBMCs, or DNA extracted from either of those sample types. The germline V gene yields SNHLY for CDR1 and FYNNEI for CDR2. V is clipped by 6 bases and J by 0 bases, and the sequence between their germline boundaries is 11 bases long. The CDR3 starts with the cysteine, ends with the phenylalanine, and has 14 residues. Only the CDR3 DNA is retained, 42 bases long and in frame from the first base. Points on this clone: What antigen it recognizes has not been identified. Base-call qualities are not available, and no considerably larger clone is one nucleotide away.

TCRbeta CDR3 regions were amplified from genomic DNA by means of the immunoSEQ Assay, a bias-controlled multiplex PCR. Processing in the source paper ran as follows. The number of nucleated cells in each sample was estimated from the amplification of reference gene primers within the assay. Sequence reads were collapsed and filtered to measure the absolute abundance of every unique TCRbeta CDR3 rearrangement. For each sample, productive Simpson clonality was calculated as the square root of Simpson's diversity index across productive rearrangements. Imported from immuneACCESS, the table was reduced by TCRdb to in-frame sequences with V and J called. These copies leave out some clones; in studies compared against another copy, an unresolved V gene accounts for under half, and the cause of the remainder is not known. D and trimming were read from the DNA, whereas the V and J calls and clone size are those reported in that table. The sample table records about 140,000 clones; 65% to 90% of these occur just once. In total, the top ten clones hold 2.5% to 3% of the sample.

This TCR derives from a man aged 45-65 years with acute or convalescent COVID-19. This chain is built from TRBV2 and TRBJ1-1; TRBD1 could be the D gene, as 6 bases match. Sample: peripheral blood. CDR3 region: CASRGRGMNTEAFF. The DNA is TGTGCCAGCAGGGGCAGGGGCATGAACACTGAAGCTTTCTTT.